The 8 T cell receptor beta chains below come from one sample, sequenced in a study of spatial heterogeneity in lung cancer. TCRdb re-called the 5' RACE reads through MiXCR, storing one row per CDR3 protein. The top ten clones hold 16% of a sample with about 120,000 distinct CDR3 sequences, approximately 12% of them seen once. As for time point: blood at routine non-recurrence follow-up after resection. In each case, whole RNA from tumor, nontumor lung or frozen PBMC was sequenced unsorted. Material: PBMCs, obtained at follow-up. These receptors came from a male donor with early-stage non-small cell lung cancer.

This clonotype was seen more than once but under ten times. This chain connects TRBV18 to TRBJ1-1, with D perhaps matching TRBD1 (5 bases). The ends were cut back, 4 bases at V and 3 bases at J, with 18 bases in the middle. The CDR3 is made up of 16 amino acids. Germline V gene sequence: CDR1 KGHSH, CDR2 LQKENI. CDR3 sequence: CASSQRVAGRYTEAFF. CDR3 nucleotides: TGTGCCAGCTCACAGAGGGTCGCAGGGCGGTACACTGAAGCTTTCTTT.

DNA for the CDR3: TGCAGTGCTAGAGTTCTCGAGGGAGGCACTGAAGCTTTCTTT. It codes for CSARVLEGGTEAFF. V usage is TRBV20-1 and J usage is TRBJ1-1; no reliable D call. V was cut by 1 base and J by 4 bases, with 13 bases left in between. Germline assignment: CDR1 DFQATT and CDR2 SNEGSKA (reference sequence). The CDR3 spans 14 residues.

Only a few counts were recorded for this clonotype. The chain combines TRBV28 with TRBJ1-4, with TRBD1 matching over 10 bases. J gave up 9 bases and V 1 base, and 5 bases lay outside the gene matches. The CDR3 totals 15 residues. CDR1 and CDR2 (germline): MDHEN, SYDVKM. CDR3 in amino acids: CASSLSGTGVQKLFF. The CDR3, as DNA: TGTGCCAGCAGTTTATCCGGGACAGGGGTACAAAAACTGTTTTTT.

This clonotype was counted only a few times. V usage is TRBV24-1 and J usage is TRBJ2-1, with D uncertain. V lost 2 bases, J lost 7 bases, and 8 bases lay in between. CDR3 length: 13 amino acids. Germline CDR1 is KGHDR and CDR2 is SFDVKD. The CDR3 DNA sequence: TGTGCCACCAGTGATTCCCACGGGAATGAGCAGTTCTTC. Translated, it gives CATSDSHGNEQFF.

In this sample, this clonotype turned up a few times. At one end the junction does not follow the germline gene, possibly because of a read error. The chain is built from TRBV7-2 and TRBJ2-1, with 9 nucleotides matching TRBD1. The CDR3 is made up of 12 amino acids. Germline assignment: CDR1 SGHTA and CDR2 FQGNSA. The CDR3 loop reads CASSLRDRDRVF. CDR3 nucleotide sequence: TGTGCCAGCAGCCTCCGGGACAGGGATAGGGTCTTC.

CDR3 coding DNA: TGCGCCAGCAGCTTGGCAAGAGCGGGGAGCTACAATGAGCAGTTCTTC. It codes for CASSLARAGSYNEQFF. The J gene is TRBJ2-1, the V gene TRBV5-1; 7 bases fit TRBD2. J was trimmed by 3 bases and V by 0 bases; bases with no gene match: 6. The CDR3 is 16 amino acids. Germline CDR1 is SGHRS and CDR2 is YFSETQ.

This clonotype was seen ten or more times. V usage is TRBV25-1 and J usage is TRBJ1-1, with D uncertain. The CDR3 sequence is 14 residues long. In germline, CDR1 is MGHDK, CDR2 SYGVNS. The V end was cut by 2 bases, the J end by 2 bases, with 9 bases between. The CDR3 nucleotides read TGTGCCAGCAGTGAAGCACTAGGTAACACTGAAGCTTTCTTT. Amino acid sequence: CASSEALGNTEAFF.

V is TRBV5-1 and J is TRBJ1-2; tentative D call: TRBD1 (5 bases). V lost 4 bases and J lost 0, with 10 bases in between. The germline V gene has CDR1 SGHRS and CDR2 YFSETQ. This CDR3 has 14 amino acids. The CDR3 DNA follows: TGCGCCAGCAGCGTTGGACAAGCTAACTATGGCTACACCTTC. Translating it yields CASSVGQANYGYTF.